A selection of T cell receptor beta chains follows, all from one sample in a study of cytotoxic CD8 clonotypes in ibrutinib-treated CLL. Using immunoSEQ multiplex PCR, the repertoire was profiled, and TCRdb retains in-frame clones only, with some absent. This sample has some 76,000 clones, with roughly 80% found just once. Material: PBMCs, obtained after 24 months of ibrutinib treatment. Receptor source: a human donor with chronic lymphocytic leukemia. The CDR3 runs from the conserved cysteine through the conserved F or W. D genes are given only for firm matches. Size is stated for part of the rows, as once, few or many counts, or as a class when the clone is expanded.

D gene	V gene	J gene	clone size	CDR3 DNA	CDR3 protein
-	TRBV28	TRBJ1-2	few	TGTGCCAGCAGTACCCACACAGGGCTCACTGGCTACACCTTC	CASSTHTGLTGYTF
TRBD2	TRBV5-4	TRBJ2-1	-	TGTGCCAGCAGCTTGGCTCTGCGGGAGGGGGACGAGCAGTTCTTC	CASSLALREGDEQFF
-	TRBV28	TRBJ2-7	-	TGTGCCAGCAGTTCCCGGACATCCTACGAGCAGTACTTC	CASSSRTSYEQYF
-	TRBV9	TRBJ1-1	once	TGTGCCAGCAAAGAGTACGGTGACACTGAAGCTTTCTTT	CASKEYGDTEAFF
TRBD1	TRBV28	TRBJ2-2	-	TGTGCCAGCATGGGACAGGGGGCGGGCGGGGAGCTGTTTTTT	CASMGQGAGGELFF
TRBD1	TRBV29-1	TRBJ1-2	-	TGCAGCGTTGAACGAGGGGGCGCTTATGGCTACACCTTC	CSVERGGAYGYTF
TRBD2	TRBV28	TRBJ2-5	-	TGTGCCAGCAGCCGGACTAGCGGGAGGATTCGAGAGACCCAGTACTTC	CASSRTSGRIRETQYF
TRBD2	TRBV7-2	TRBJ2-1	-	TGTGCCAGCAGCCGTAGCGGGGATATAAATGAGCAGTTCTTC	CASSRSGDINEQFF
-	TRBV5-1	TRBJ2-2	-	TGCGCCAGCAGCTTGCGAGGGGGGAACACCGGGGAGCTGTTTTTT	CASSLRGGNTGELFF
-	TRBV6-5	TRBJ1-5	-	TGTGCCAGCAGTTCCCAGACAGAGCATTTT	CASSSQTEHF
TRBD1	TRBV28	TRBJ2-7	-	TGTGCCAGCCAAGACAGGGCCGACGAGCAGTACTTC	CASQDRADEQYF
-	TRBV7-9	TRBJ2-3	-	TGTGCCAGCAGCCCCCTGGCTAGCTCGAACACAGATACGCAGTATTTT	CASSPLASSNTDTQYF
-	TRBV6-6	TRBJ2-4	-	TGTGCCAGCAGTTACGACTCCCTCGGAAACATTCAGTACTTC	CASSYDSLGNIQYF
-	TRBV10-3	TRBJ1-1	-	TGTGCCATCAGTGATCCGGGACGCGCAAGGCGGTCTGAAGCTTTCTTT	CAISDPGRARRSEAFF
TRBD1	TRBV5-4	TRBJ2-3	-	TGTGCCAGCAGCTCCCGGGACAGGGGCGCAGATACGCAGTATTTT	CASSSRDRGADTQYF
TRBD2	TRBV11-2	TRBJ2-7	-	TGTGCCAGCAGCTTAGATTGGGGACTAGCGGGAGCCTACGAGCAGTACTTC	CASSLDWGLAGAYEQYF